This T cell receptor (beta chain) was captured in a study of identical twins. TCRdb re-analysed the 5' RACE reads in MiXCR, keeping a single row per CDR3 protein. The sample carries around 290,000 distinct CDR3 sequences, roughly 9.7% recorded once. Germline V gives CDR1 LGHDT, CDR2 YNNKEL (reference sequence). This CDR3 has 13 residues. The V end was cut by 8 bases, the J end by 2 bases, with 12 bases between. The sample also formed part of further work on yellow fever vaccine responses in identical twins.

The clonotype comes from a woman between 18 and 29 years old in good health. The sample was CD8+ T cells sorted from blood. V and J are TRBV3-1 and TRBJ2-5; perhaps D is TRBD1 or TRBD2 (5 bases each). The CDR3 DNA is TGTGCCAGCCGATCGGGGCCGCAAGAGACCCAGTACTTC. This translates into CASRSGPQETQYF.